What follows describes a single T cell receptor (beta chain). What it binds is unknown. Healthy individuals who donated bone marrow served as the donors. CDR1 is SEHNR, CDR2 FQNEAQ, per germline (reference sequence). The CDR3 length is 16 residues. V lost 4 bases, J lost 3 bases, and 19 bases lay in between. Primers: 60 Vbeta forward and 13 Jbeta reverse. Libraries were prepared by immunoSEQ multiplex PCR; TCRdb keeps only in-frame clonotypes and omits some of them. The repertoire includes 97,000 or so clones, 75% to 90% of them detected once, and approximately 2.4% sits in the top ten. The sample is drawn from a study of cytomegalovirus exposure and HLA in healthy donors. Study results and limitations: The study recorded 160 or so TCR beta chains that were cytomegalovirus-associated. Presence/absence analysis assumed near-uniform sequencing depth across donors. Indistinguishable V segments such as TRBV6-2 and TRBV6-3 were excluded.

The sample consisted of PBMCs. The receptor was derived from a man aged 35-49 years in good health and CMV-seronegative. J is TRBJ2-7 and V is TRBV7-9; D may be TRBD1 (6 bases). The CDR3 DNA reads TGTGCCAGCAGCTCCGAGGTGGGGCGCAGGGGCTACGAGCAGTACTTC. This codes for CASSSEVGRRGYEQYF.